Given below is one T cell receptor (beta chain) in context. Generated by immunoSEQ multiplex PCR, the TCRdb table keeps only in-frame clones and is missing some. The sample includes 60,000 to 85,000 clones, 94% seen only once; the top ten take around 20%. The data stem from a study of OX40 agonist ivuxolimab in advanced cancers. Study-level background: Patients took ivuxolimab, an agonistic anti-OX40 (CD134) antibody. Dose-escalation patients' cancers were hepatocellular carcinoma, melanoma, renal cell or head and neck cancer. Past anti-PD-1, anti-PD-L1 or anti-CTLA-4 therapy was accepted, and approximately 37% had received some.

The CDR3 length is 14 residues. Trimming at V came to 3 bases and at J to 5 bases, leaving 5 bases not matched to a gene. The germline gives CDR1 SGHNT, CDR2 YYREEE (reference sequence). Sequencing was performed on CD4+ or CD8+ T cells sorted from blood, taken in a trial of the OX40 agonist ivuxolimab. This TCR was recovered from an adult with an advanced solid tumor such as melanoma, head and neck, liver or kidney cancer. The chain has TRBV5-4 and TRBJ1-1, with TRBD1 matching 9 bases. In DNA form, the CDR3 reads TGTGCCAGCAGCTGGGGGACAGGGCTGACTGAAGCTTTCTTT. It codes for CASSWGTGLTEAFF.